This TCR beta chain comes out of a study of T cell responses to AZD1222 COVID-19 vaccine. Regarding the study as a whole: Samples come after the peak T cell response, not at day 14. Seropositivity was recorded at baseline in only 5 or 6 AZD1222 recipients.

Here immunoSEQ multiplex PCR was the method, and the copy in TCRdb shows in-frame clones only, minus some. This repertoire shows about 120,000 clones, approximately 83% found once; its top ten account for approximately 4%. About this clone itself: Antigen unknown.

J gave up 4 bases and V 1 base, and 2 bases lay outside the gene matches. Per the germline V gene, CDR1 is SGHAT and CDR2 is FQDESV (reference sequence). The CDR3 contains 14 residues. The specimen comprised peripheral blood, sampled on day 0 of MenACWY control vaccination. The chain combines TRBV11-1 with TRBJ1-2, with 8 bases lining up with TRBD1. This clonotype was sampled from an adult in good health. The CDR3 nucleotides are TGTGCCAGCAGCTTAGGCGGGACAGGCTATGGCTACACCTTC. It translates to CASSLGGTGYGYTF.